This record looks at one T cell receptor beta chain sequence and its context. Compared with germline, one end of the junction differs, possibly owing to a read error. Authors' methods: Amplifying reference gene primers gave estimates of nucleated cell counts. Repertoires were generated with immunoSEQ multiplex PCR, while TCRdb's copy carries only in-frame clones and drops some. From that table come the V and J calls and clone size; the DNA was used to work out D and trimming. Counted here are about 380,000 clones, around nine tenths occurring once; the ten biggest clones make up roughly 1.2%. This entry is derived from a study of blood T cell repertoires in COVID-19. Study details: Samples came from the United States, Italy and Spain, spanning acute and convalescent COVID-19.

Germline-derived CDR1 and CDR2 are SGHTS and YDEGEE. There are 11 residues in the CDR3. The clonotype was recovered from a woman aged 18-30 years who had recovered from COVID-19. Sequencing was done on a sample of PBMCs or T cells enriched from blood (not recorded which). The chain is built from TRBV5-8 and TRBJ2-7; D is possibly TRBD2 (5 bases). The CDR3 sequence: CASSLGPYAGF. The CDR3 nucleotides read TGTGCCAGCAGCTTGGGTCCTTACGCGGGTTTC. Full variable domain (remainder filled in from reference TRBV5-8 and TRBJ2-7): EAGVTQSPTHLIKTRGQQATLRCSPISGHTSVYWYQQALGLGLQFLLWYDEGEERNRGNFPPRFSGRQFPNYSSELNVNALELEDSALYLCASSLGPYAGFGPGTRLTVT.